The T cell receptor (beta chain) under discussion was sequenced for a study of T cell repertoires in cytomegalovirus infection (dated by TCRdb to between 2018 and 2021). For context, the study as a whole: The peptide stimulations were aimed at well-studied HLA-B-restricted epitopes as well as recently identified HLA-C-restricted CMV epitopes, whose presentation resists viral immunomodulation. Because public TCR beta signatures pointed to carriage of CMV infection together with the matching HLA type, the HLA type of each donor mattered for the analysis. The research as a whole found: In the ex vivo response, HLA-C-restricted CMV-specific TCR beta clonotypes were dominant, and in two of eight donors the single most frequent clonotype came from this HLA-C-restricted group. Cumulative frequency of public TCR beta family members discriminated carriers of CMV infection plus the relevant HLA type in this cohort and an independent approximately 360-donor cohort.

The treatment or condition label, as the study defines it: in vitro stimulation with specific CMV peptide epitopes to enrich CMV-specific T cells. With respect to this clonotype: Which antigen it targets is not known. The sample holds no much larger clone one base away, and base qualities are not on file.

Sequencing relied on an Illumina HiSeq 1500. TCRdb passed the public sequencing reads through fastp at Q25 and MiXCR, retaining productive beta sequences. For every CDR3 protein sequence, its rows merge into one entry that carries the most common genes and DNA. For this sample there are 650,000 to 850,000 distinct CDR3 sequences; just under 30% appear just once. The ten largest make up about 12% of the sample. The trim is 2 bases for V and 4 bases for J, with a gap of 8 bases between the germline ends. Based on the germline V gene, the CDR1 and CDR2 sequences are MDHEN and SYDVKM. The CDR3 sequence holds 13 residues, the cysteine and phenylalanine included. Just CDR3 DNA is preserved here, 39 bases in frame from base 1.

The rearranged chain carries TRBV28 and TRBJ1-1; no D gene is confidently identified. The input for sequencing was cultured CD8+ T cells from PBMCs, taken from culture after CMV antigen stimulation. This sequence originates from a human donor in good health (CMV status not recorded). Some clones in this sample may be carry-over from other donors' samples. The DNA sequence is TGTGCCAGCAGTTTACAGCTGGGCACTGAAGCTTTCTTT. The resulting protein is CASSLQLGTEAFF.